These 23 T cell receptor beta chains came from one sample sequenced in a study of shared clonotypes between healthy human individuals. This table comes from immunoSEQ multiplex PCR, and its TCRdb copy is limited to in-frame clones, with some not included. The data show roughly 300,000 clones, 73% seen once. The sequenced sample was memory CD4+ T cells sorted from blood. Subset indicated: CD45RA-negative fraction. The receptors originated from a man aged 25-45 years in good health.

This chain connects TRBV5-1 to TRBJ1-1; D ambiguous. V was trimmed by 4 bases and J by 0 bases, leaving 19 bases between them. Per germline, CDR1 SGHRS and CDR2 YFSETQ. This CDR3 region has 17 residues. Here the CDR3 DNA reads TGCGCCAGCAGCCGCGGTATGACAAGTGGGATGAACACTGAAGCTTTCTTT. Translated, it gives CASSRGMTSGMNTEAFF.

The chain combines TRBV15 with TRBJ1-5; weak D call: TRBD1 (5 bases). Trimming removed 0 bases from V and 5 bases from J, with 14 bases in between. Germline V lookup: CDR1 LNHNV, CDR2 YYDKDF (reference sequence). This CDR3 region has 16 residues. CDR3 sequence: CATSRDWRGRDQPQHF. DNA of the CDR3: TGTGCCACCAGCAGAGATTGGAGGGGCCGGGATCAGCCCCAGCATTTT.

CDR3 bases: TGTGCCAGCAGTTTATTAAGCGGGACTAACTATGGCTACACCTTC. Translation gives CASSLLSGTNYGYTF. This rearrangement joins TRBV28 to TRBJ1-2; D uncertain. There are 15 residues in the CDR3. Trimming shortened V by 1 base and J by 0 bases, and 9 bases separated the two germline ends. Germline V lookup: CDR1 MDHEN, CDR2 SYDVKM.

The chain combines TRBV18 with TRBJ1-1; 8 nucleotides agree with TRBD1. The CDR3 covers 14 residues. V was pared by 5 bases and J by 2 bases, with 4 bases of the junction left unmatched. Germline values: CDR1 KGHSH, CDR2 LQKENI. In DNA form, the CDR3 reads TGTGCCAGCTCAGCGGGACAGGCAAACACTGAAGCTTTCTTT. It is translated as CASSAGQANTEAFF. The full variable domain, completed using reference TRBV18 and TRBJ1-1, is NAGVMQNPRHLVRRRGQEARLRCSPMKGHSHVYWYRQLPEEGLKFMVYLQKENIIDESGMPKERFSAEFPKEGPSILRIQQVVRGDSAAYFCASSAGQANTEAFFGQGTRLTVV.

The genes are TRBV10-2 and TRBJ2-7; a weak D match, TRBD2 (6 bases). Germline V gives CDR1 WSHSY, CDR2 SAAADI. V lost 4 bases to trimming and J lost 6 bases, with 10 bases between them. The CDR3 runs 12 residues. This CDR3 is CASSALAFEQYF. The DNA of the CDR3 is TGCGCCAGCAGTGCGCTAGCGTTCGAGCAGTACTTC.

Concerning this clone itself: The junction departs from the called germline gene at one end, perhaps through a read error. The genes are TRBV5-4 and TRBJ2-1; no firm D call. This CDR3 comprises 17 residues. From germline, CDR1 is SGHNT and CDR2 YYREEE (reference sequence). CDR3: CASRLGGREDSYNEQFF. The DNA for the CDR3 is TGTGCCAGCAGATTGGGTGGTAGAGAGGACTCCTACAATGAGCAGTTCTTC.

The chain has TRBV15 and TRBJ2-5; 7 nucleotides line up with TRBD1. Germline trimming cut 5 bases from V and 2 bases from J; bases unmatched to any gene: 2. This CDR3 comprises 13 residues. The germline V gene has CDR1 LNHNV and CDR2 YYDKDF (reference sequence). The CDR3 is CATSGQVQETQYF. In nucleotides, the CDR3 is TGTGCCACCAGCGGACAGGTACAAGAGACCCAGTACTTC.

In this sample, this clone turned up once. J is TRBJ1-3 and V is TRBV6-1; D uncertain. Between the trimmed V and J ends, which lost 3 bases and 4 bases, there was a span of 13 bases. Per the germline V gene, CDR1 is MNHNS and CDR2 is SASEGT. The CDR3 extends over 15 amino acids. The DNA for the CDR3 is TGTGCCAGCAGTGAGCGTGCCAGCCGGGGAAACACCATATATTTT. Protein sequence: CASSERASRGNTIYF.

This clone showed up just once. The chain carries TRBV10-1 and TRBJ2-1; D ambiguous. The V gene's germline CDR1 is WNHNN and CDR2 SYGVQD (reference sequence). V lost 4 bases and J lost 9, with 10 bases in between. This CDR3 is built from 12 residues. CDR3 DNA: TGCGCCAGCAGTGCCTTCCCTGGTGAGCAGTTCTTC. Its translation: CASSAFPGEQFF.

The chain recombines TRBV10-3 with TRBJ1-1; D call uncertain. Germline CDR1 reads ENHRY; CDR2 reads SYGVKD. The CDR3 is 15 amino acids. V dropped 3 bases and J dropped 0 bases, with 11 bases sitting between them. The CDR3 nucleotides read TGTGCCATCAGTGAAAAAATTCTTCTGAACACTGAAGCTTTCTTT. Protein: CAISEKILLNTEAFF.

This chain connects TRBV27 to TRBJ2-1; D remains ambiguous. The CDR3 has 15 residues. The germline CDR1 and CDR2 sequences are MNHEY and SMNVEV (reference sequence). V lost 3 bases to trimming and J lost 0 bases, with 9 bases between them. In DNA, the CDR3 is TGTGCCAGCAGTTTTGAGCCGATCTCCTACAATGAGCAGTTCTTC. Amino acids: CASSFEPISYNEQFF.

The rearrangement uses TRBV18 and TRBJ2-7; D tentatively fits TRBD1 or TRBD2 (5 bases each). Germline V CDR1 and CDR2: KGHSH, LQKENI. V gave up 1 base and J gave up 6 bases, with 10 bases separating them. CDR3 size: 13 residues. CDR3 region: CASSPRRESEQYF. DNA for the CDR3: TGTGCCAGCTCACCACGCAGGGAGTCCGAGCAGTACTTC.

The V and J genes are TRBV27 and TRBJ2-7; 7 bases align to TRBD1. J was trimmed by 1 base and V by 6 bases; bases with no gene match: 6. Germline-derived CDR1 and CDR2 are MNHEY and SMNVEV (reference sequence). The CDR3 length is 14 residues. CDR3 coding DNA: TGTGCCAGCAGGCAAGACAGGGAGTCCTACGAGCAGTACTTC. This gives the protein CASRQDRESYEQYF.

V usage is TRBV19 and J usage is TRBJ2-7; 7 positions match TRBD2. The trim removed 4 bases at V and 1 base at J, leaving 7 bases unmatched. The CDR3 is 15 residues long. In germline, CDR1 is LNHDA, CDR2 SQIVND (reference sequence). CDR3 loop: CASSKLASGSYEQYF. CDR3 nucleotides: TGTGCCAGTAGTAAACTGGCTAGCGGATCCTACGAGCAGTACTTC.

The sample holds a few counts of this clone. The chain uses TRBV18 and TRBJ2-2, with 10 bases identical to TRBD2. The V segment lost 3 bases and the J segment 4 bases; nucleotides outside the gene matches: 2. The germline CDR1 and CDR2 sequences are KGHSH and LQKENI. This CDR3 spans 15 amino acids. DNA of the CDR3: TGTGCCAGCTCACCCCTAGCGGGAGCCACCGGGGAGCTGTTTTTT. Translation: CASSPLAGATGELFF. Full variable domain (outside the CDR3, taken from reference TRBV18 and TRBJ2-2): NAGVMQNPRHLVRRRGQEARLRCSPMKGHSHVYWYRQLPEEGLKFMVYLQKENIIDESGMPKERFSAEFPKEGPSILRIQQVVRGDSAAYFCASSPLAGATGELFFGEGSRLTVL.

This rearrangement joins TRBV15 to TRBJ2-1; 13 bases are shared with TRBD2. The length of the CDR3 is 15 residues. After removal of 3 bases from V and 5 bases from J, the junction contained 1 base not matched to a gene. CDR1 is LNHNV, CDR2 YYDKDF, per germline (reference sequence). CDR3 protein: CATSRGTSGNNEQFF. DNA of the CDR3: TGTGCCACCAGCAGGGGGACTAGCGGGAACAATGAGCAGTTCTTC.

This clone was seen once. The chain links TRBV14 to TRBJ1-5; D is uncertain. V was trimmed by 5 bases and J by 2 bases, leaving 7 bases between them. Per germline, CDR1 SGHDN and CDR2 FVKESK. The CDR3 is made up of 13 amino acids. For the CDR3, the DNA is TGTGCCAGCAGCGCGAGTGGCAATCAGCCCCAGCATTTT. Its protein is CASSASGNQPQHF.

This clone has just one count. The rearrangement joins TRBV4-1 to TRBJ2-7; TRBD1 matches at 10 bases. Germline V gene sequence: CDR1 MGHRA, CDR2 YSYEKL. The V segment lost 4 bases and the J segment 2 bases; nucleotides outside the gene matches: 8. This CDR3 contains 16 residues. The CDR3 DNA is TGCGCCAGCAGCCCGACGGGACAGGGGTTAACCTACGAGCAGTACTTC. This sequence encodes CASSPTGQGLTYEQYF.

Only one count was recorded for this clone. J is TRBJ1-1 and V is TRBV2; D is unresolved. This CDR3 spans 13 amino acids. CDR1 is SNHLY, CDR2 FYNNEI, per germline. V gave up 4 bases and J gave up 1 base, with 7 bases separating them. The DNA for the CDR3 is TGTGCCAGCAGTGTGTCCCCGAACACTGAAGCTTTCTTT. Translation: CASSVSPNTEAFF. Filled out from reference TRBV2 and TRBJ1-1, the complete variable domain reads EPEVTQTPSHQVTQMGQEVILRCVPISNHLYFYWYRQILGQKVEFLVSFYNNEISEKSEIFDDQFSVERPDGSNFTLKIRSTKLEDSAMYFCASSVSPNTEAFFGQGTRLTVV.

The rearrangement joins TRBV2 to TRBJ1-1; a weak D match, TRBD1 (6 bases). Trimming stripped 2 bases from V and 4 bases from J, with 14 bases between. Per the germline V gene, CDR1 is SNHLY and CDR2 is FYNNEI. The CDR3 spans 15 residues. CDR3 region: CASSELGGGSTEAFF. The CDR3 DNA follows: TGTGCCAGCAGTGAACTCGGGGGGGGCTCCACTGAAGCTTTCTTT.

The rearrangement joins TRBV7-2 to TRBJ1-4; 8 nucleotides agree with TRBD1. The germline V gene has CDR1 SGHTA and CDR2 FQGNSA. The CDR3 runs 14 residues. After removal of 4 bases from V and 7 bases from J, the junction contained 5 bases not matched to a gene. The CDR3 DNA reads as TGTGCCAGCAGCTCCCGGGACAGGACTGAAAAACTGTTTTTT. Protein sequence: CASSSRDRTEKLFF.

This chain joins TRBV10-3 and TRBJ2-1; D gene uncertain. V lost 0 bases and J 0 bases, leaving 9 bases between the germline ends. CDR1 is ENHRY and CDR2 is SYGVKD in the germline V gene. The CDR3 sequence is 16 residues long. The CDR3 DNA is TGTGCCATCAGTGAGTCTCTGCCTAGCTCCTACAATGAGCAGTTCTTC. The encoded protein is CAISESLPSSYNEQFF.

This clone appeared a few times. The J gene is TRBJ2-5, the V gene TRBV5-1; 7 bases line up with TRBD1. Losses at the gene ends were 4 bases for V and 4 bases for J; bases not matched to a gene: 7. Germline V lookup: CDR1 SGHRS, CDR2 YFSETQ. This CDR3 region has 14 residues. In DNA form, the CDR3 reads TGCGCCAGCAGCCACGACAGGGAGCCAGAGACCCAGTACTTC. Translated: CASSHDREPETQYF.